Listed here are 12 T cell receptor beta chains from one sample, sequenced in a study of CXCR3-negative and CXCR3-positive naive CD8 T cells. No antigen is known for these receptors. Regarding the study as a whole: The TRB CDR3s that CXCR3-positive naive cells carried were more hydrophobic than those of CXCR3-negative naive cells.

With UMI labels, 5' RACE was used to prepare the TRB cDNA libraries. Reprocessing the 5' RACE reads, TCRdb reports a single entry for every CDR3 protein and omits DNA. In all, the sample yields some 150,000 distinct CDR3 sequences. Sequenced: naive CXCR3+ CD8+ T cells from blood. Subset here: CD45RO-CCR7+CD27+CD95- naive CD8+ T cells expressing CXCR3 (TNR3+). The receptors were gathered from a human donor in good health. Some clones in this sample may be carry-over from other donors' samples.

This chain connects TRBV12-3 or TRBV12-4 to TRBJ1-3; TCRdb names TRBD1, which stays unverified in the absence of DNA. There are 14 residues in the CDR3. CDR3 residues: CASSWADRGNTIYF.

The chain recombines TRBV5-1 with TRBJ1-4. In germline, CDR1 is SGHRS, CDR2 YFSETQ. The CDR3 sequence is 15 residues long. The CDR3 is CASSFWGGSDEKLFF. The full variable domain, rest sourced from reference TRBV5-1 and TRBJ1-4, is KAGVTQTPRYLIKTRGQQVTLSCSPISGHRSVSWYQQTPGQGLQFLFEYFSETQRNKGNFPGRFSGRQFSNSRSEMNVSTLELGDSALYLCASSFWGGSDEKLFFGSGTQLSVL.

The chain employs TRBV20-1 and TRBJ2-1; TCRdb indicates TRBD2, and absent DNA this call remains unverified. CDR3 length: 18 amino acids. The germline V gene has CDR1 DFQATT and CDR2 SNEGSKA (reference sequence). The CDR3 protein is CSASPGLAGGHAYNEQFF.

The chain carries TRBV28 and TRBJ2-3; there is no DNA to check the TCRdb D call of TRBD1. Germline V gene sequence: CDR1 MDHEN, CDR2 SYDVKM. The CDR3 sequence is 12 residues long. The CDR3 region is CASSDWGDTQYF.

The chain uses TRBV7-9 and TRBJ2-7. The CDR3 spans 16 residues. Germline V gives CDR1 SEHNR, CDR2 FQNEAQ (reference sequence). The CDR3 loop reads CASSFIESRISYEQYF.

The V and J genes are TRBV4-1 and TRBJ2-1; checking the TCRdb D call of TRBD2 is not possible without DNA. CDR1 and CDR2 from the germline V gene are MGHRA and YSYEKL. The CDR3 extends over 17 amino acids. CDR3 residues: CASSQEVWAPSYNGQFF.

The rearrangement joins TRBV7-9 to TRBJ2-5; the TRBD2 assignment by TCRdb is unverifiable without DNA. This CDR3 contains 16 residues. Germline V gene lookup returns CDR1 SEHNR and CDR2 FQNEAQ (reference sequence). The CDR3 here is CASSSLTSGGQETQYF.

The chain is built from TRBV29-1 and TRBJ1-2; as DNA is missing, the TRBD1 call by TCRdb cannot be tested. CDR1 is SQVTM and CDR2 is ANQGSEA in the germline V gene. The CDR3 length is 15 residues. CDR3 protein: CSVDGYQGTTYGYTF.

The chain couples TRBV5-1 to TRBJ2-1; the TCRdb call, TRBD2, lacks DNA for checking. The germline CDR1 and CDR2 sequences are SGHRS and YFSETQ. The CDR3 consists of 18 residues. CDR3 protein: CASSLYGTSGSSYNEQFF.

The CDR3 reads CASRDPGLSYEQYF. This chain links TRBV28 with TRBJ2-7; TCRdb calls TRBD1, which cannot be checked without DNA. The CDR3 covers 14 residues. Germline values: CDR1 MDHEN, CDR2 SYDVKM.

The chain links TRBV12-3 or TRBV12-4 to TRBJ2-5; TCRdb reports TRBD2, a call that lacks DNA to check it against. There are 14 residues in the CDR3. CDR3 loop: CASSLREFEETQYF.

V and J are TRBV12-3 or TRBV12-4 and TRBJ2-1; TCRdb picks TRBD2, but there is no DNA to check that call. The CDR3 extends over 15 amino acids. CDR3 residues: CASSSLAGGFNEQFF.